The source of this TCR beta chain is a study of T cells in tuberculosis. Study-wide results and caveats: Some low-affinity tetramer-binding T cells may be absent from this sample.

Germline V lookup: CDR1 LNHDA, CDR2 SQIVND (reference sequence). V was pared by 6 bases and J by 5 bases, with 12 bases of the junction left unmatched. CDR3 length: 15 amino acids. Assay: immunoSEQ multiplex PCR; the TCRdb copy retains only in-frame clones and omits some. This table has 50,000 to 65,000 clones, around 90% appearing once. Sorting used thawed, overnight-rested PBMC stained with anti-CD3, a viability dye and GMM-loaded CD1B tetramer. The CD1B tetramers carried C32 glucose monomycolate purified from Rhodococcus equi. Each donor contributed roughly 100,000 sorted tetramer-negative cells. V usage is TRBV19 and J usage is TRBJ1-2; 7 bases map to TRBD1. The receptor comes from an adult woman with latent tuberculosis. Sequencing used CD1b-GMM tetramer-negative cells sorted from PBMCs. The CDR3 DNA follows: TGTGCCAGTAGGGTCGGAACAGGGGAAGCGTATGGCTACACCTTC. It is translated as CASRVGTGEAYGYTF. Together with reference TRBV19 and TRBJ1-2, the CDR3 gives the full variable domain: DGGITQSPKYLFRKEGQNVTLSCEQNLNHDAMYWYRQDPGQGLRLIYYSQIVNDFQKGDIAEGYSVSREKKESFPLTVTSAQKNPTAFYLCASRVGTGEAYGYTFGSGTRLTVV.